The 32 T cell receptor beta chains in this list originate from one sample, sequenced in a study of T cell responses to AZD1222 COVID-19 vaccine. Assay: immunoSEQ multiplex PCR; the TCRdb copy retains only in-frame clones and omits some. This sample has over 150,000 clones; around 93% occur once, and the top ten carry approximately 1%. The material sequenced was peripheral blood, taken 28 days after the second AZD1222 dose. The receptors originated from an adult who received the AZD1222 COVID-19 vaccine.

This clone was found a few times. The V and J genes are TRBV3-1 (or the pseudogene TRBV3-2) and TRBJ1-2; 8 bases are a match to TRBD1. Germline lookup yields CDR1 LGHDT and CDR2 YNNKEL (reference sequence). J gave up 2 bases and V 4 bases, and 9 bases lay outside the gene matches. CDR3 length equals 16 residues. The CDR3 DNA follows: TGTGCCAGCAGCCCGGACAGGGTTAGTTGGAACTATGGCTACACCTTC. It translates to CASSPDRVSWNYGYTF.

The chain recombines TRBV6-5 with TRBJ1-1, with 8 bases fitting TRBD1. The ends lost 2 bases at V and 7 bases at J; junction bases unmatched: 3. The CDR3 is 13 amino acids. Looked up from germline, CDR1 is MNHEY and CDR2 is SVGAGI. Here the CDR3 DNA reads TGTGCCAGCAGTTACCAGGGGGCTATTGAAGCTTTCTTT. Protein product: CASSYQGAIEAFF.

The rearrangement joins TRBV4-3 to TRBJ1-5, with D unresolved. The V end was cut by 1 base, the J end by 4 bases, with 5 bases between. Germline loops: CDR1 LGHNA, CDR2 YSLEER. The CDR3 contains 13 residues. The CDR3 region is CASSQALNQPQHF. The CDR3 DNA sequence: TGCGCCAGCAGCCAAGCCCTAAATCAGCCCCAGCATTTT.

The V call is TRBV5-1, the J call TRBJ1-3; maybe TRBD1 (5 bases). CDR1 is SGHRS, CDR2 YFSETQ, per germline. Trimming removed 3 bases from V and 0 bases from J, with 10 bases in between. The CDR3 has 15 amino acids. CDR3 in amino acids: CASSSEGASGNTIYF. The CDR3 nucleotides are TGCGCCAGCAGCTCGGAAGGGGCCTCTGGAAACACCATATATTTT.

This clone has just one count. Written as DNA, the CDR3 is TGTGCCAGCAGCCCCCCTGGACAGGCCAATTCACCCCTCCACTTT. Its protein product is CASSPPGQANSPLHF. V is TRBV3-1 (or the pseudogene TRBV3-2) and J is TRBJ1-6; 7 nucleotides agree with TRBD1. CDR3 length: 15 amino acids. From germline, CDR1 is LGHDT and CDR2 YNNKEL (reference sequence). Germline trimming cut 4 bases from V and 7 bases from J; bases unmatched to any gene: 7.

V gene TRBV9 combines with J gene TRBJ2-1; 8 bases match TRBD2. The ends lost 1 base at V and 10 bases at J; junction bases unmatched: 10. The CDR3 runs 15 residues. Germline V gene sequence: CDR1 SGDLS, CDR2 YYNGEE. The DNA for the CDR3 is TGTGCCAGCAGCGTACTAACGGGGGGGCTACAAGAGCAGTTCTTC. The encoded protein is CASSVLTGGLQEQFF.

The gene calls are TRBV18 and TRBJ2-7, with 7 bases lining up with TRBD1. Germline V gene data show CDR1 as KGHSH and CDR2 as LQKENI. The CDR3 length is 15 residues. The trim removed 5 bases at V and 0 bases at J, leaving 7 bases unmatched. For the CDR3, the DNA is TGTGCCAGCTCAATGACAGGGCCGAGCTCCTACGAGCAGTACTTC. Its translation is CASSMTGPSSYEQYF.

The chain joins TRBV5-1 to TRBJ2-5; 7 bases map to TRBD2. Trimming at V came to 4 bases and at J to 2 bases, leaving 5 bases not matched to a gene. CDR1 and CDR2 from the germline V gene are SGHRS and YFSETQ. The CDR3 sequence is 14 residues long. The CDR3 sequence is CASSPPGGQETQYF. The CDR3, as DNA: TGCGCCAGCAGCCCGCCGGGAGGTCAAGAGACCCAGTACTTC.

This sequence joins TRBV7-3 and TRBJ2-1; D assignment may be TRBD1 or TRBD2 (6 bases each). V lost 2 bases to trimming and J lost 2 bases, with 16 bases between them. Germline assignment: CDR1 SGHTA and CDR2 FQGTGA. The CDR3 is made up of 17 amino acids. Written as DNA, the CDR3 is TGTGCCAGCAGCTTATGGGGGGCCCTCGGCACCTACAATGAGCAGTTCTTC. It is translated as CASSLWGALGTYNEQFF.

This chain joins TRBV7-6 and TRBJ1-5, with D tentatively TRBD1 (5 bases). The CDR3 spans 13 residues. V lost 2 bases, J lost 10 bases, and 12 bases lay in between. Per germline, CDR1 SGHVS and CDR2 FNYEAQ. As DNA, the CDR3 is TGTGCCAGCAGCTTACCCTTGGGGGGTCCCCAGCATTTT. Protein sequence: CASSLPLGGPQHF. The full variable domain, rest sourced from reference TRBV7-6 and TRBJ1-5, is GAGVSQSPRYKVTKRGQDVALRCDPISGHVSLYWYRQALGQGPEFLTYFNYEAQQDKSGLPNDRFSAERPEGSISTLTIQRTEQRDSAMYRCASSLPLGGPQHFGDGTRLSIL.

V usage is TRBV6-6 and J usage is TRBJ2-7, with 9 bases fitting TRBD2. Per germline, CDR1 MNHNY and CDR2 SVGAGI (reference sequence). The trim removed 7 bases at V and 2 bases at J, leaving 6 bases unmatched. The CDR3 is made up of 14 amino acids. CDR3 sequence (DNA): TGTGCCAGCACCCCGGCGGGGGGGACCTACGAGCAGTACTTC. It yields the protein CASTPAGGTYEQYF.

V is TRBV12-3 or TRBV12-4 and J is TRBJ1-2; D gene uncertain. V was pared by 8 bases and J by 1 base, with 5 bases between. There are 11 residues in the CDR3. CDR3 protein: CASGLNYGYTF. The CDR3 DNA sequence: TGTGCCAGCGGACTTAACTATGGCTACACCTTC.

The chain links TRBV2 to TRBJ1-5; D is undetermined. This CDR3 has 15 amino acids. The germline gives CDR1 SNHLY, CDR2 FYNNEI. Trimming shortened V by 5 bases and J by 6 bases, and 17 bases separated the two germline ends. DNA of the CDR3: TGTGCCAGCAGTCGTCGAGAGGGAATAAGTCAGCCCCAGCATTTT. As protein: CASSRREGISQPQHF. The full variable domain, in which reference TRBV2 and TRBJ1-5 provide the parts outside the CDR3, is EPEVTQTPSHQVTQMGQEVILRCVPISNHLYFYWYRQILGQKVEFLVSFYNNEISEKSEIFDDQFSVERPDGSNFTLKIRSTKLEDSAMYFCASSRREGISQPQHFGDGTRLSIL.

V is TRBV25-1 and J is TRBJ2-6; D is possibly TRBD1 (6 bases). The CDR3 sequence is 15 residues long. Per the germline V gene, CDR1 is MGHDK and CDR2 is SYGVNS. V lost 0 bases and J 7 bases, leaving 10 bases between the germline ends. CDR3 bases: TGTGCCAGCAGTGAATATAGGGGGAACGCCAACGTCCTGACTTTC. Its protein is CASSEYRGNANVLTF.

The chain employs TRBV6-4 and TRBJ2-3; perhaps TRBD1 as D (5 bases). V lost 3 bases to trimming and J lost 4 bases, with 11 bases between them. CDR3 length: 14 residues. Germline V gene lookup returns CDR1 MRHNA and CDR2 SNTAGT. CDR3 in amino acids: CASSDGQGADTQYF. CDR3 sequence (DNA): TGTGCCAGCAGTGATGGGCAGGGCGCAGATACGCAGTATTTT.

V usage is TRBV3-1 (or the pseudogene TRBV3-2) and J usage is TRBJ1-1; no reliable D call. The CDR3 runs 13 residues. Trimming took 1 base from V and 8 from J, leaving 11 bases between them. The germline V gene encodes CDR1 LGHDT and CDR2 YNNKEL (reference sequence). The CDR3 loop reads CASSQGGYREAFF. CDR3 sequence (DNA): TGTGCCAGCAGCCAAGGGGGTTACAGAGAAGCTTTCTTT.

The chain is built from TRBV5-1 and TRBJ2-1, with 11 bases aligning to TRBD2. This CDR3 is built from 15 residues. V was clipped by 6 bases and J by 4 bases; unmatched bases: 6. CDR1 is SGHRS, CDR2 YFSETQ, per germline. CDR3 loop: CASKGTSGSYNEQFF. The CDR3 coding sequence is TGCGCCAGCAAGGGGACTAGCGGCTCATACAATGAGCAGTTCTTC.

DNA of the CDR3: TGCGCCAGCAGCTTGGAGCTTAAGTACACTGAAGCTTTCTTT. The encoded protein is CASSLELKYTEAFF. The chain is built from TRBV5-1 and TRBJ1-1; D not resolved. V gave up 0 bases and J gave up 3 bases, with 9 bases separating them. CDR1 is SGHRS, CDR2 YFSETQ, per germline. This CDR3 region has 14 residues.

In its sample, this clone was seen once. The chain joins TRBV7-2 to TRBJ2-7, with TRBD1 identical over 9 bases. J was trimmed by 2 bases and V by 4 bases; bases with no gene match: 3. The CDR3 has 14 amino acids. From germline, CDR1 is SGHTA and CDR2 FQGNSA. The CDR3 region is CASSSDRGPYEQYF. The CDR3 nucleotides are TGTGCCAGCAGCTCGGACAGGGGTCCCTACGAGCAGTACTTC.

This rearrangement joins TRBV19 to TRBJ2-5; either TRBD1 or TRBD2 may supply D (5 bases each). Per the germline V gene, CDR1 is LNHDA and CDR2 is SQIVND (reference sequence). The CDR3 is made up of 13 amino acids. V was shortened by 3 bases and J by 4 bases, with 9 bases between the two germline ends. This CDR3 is CASSIKGTETQYF. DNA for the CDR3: TGTGCCAGTAGTATCAAAGGGACAGAGACCCAGTACTTC. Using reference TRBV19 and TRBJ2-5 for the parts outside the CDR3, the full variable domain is DGGITQSPKYLFRKEGQNVTLSCEQNLNHDAMYWYRQDPGQGLRLIYYSQIVNDFQKGDIAEGYSVSREKKESFPLTVTSAQKNPTAFYLCASSIKGTETQYFGPGTRLLVL.

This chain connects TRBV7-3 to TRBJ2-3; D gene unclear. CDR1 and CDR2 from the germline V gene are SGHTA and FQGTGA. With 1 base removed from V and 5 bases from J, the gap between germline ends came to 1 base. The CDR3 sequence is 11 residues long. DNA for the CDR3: TGTGCCAGCAGCTTAAAAGATACGCAGTATTTT. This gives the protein CASSLKDTQYF.

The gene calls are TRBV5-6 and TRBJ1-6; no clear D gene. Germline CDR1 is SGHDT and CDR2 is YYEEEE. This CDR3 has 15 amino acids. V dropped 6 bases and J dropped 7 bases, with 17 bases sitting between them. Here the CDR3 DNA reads TGTGCCAGCAACCCATGGGCAGGCCCCAATTCACCCCTCCACTTT. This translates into CASNPWAGPNSPLHF.

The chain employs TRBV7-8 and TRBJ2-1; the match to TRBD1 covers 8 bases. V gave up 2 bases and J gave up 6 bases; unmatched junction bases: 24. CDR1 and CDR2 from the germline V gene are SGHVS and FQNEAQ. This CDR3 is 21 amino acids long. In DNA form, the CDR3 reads TGTGCCAGCAGCTTATTTGCTGTCAGGAGGCGACAGGGGAAGGTGGGCAATGAGCAGTTCTTC. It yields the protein CASSLFAVRRRQGKVGNEQFF.

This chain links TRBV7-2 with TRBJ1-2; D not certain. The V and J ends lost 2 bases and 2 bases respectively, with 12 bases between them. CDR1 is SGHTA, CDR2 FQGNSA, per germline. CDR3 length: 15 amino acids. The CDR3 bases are TGTGCCAGCAGCTTACAAGGCGGAGGGAACTATGGCTACACCTTC. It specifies CASSLQGGGNYGYTF. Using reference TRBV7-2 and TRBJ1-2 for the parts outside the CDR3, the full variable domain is GAGVSQSPSNKVTEKGKDVELRCDPISGHTALYWYRQSLGQGLEFLIYFQGNSAPDKSGLPSDRFSAERTGGSVSTLTIQRTQQEDSAVYLCASSLQGGGNYGYTFGSGTRLTVV.

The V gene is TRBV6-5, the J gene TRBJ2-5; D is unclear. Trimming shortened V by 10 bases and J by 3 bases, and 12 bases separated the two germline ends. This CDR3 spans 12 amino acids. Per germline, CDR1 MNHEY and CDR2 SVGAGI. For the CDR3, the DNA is TGTGCCACCTATGGGCCCAAAGAGACCCAGTACTTC. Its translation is CATYGPKETQYF.

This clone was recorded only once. Here the CDR3 DNA reads TGTGCCAGCAGTTTCGGAACGAATCAGCCCCAGCATTTT. Translating it yields CASSFGTNQPQHF. J is TRBJ1-5 and V is TRBV6-2 or TRBV6-3; D gene ambiguous. CDR1 is MNHEY and CDR2 is SVGEGT in the germline V gene. CDR3 size: 13 residues. V gave up 4 bases and J gave up 4 bases, with 8 bases separating them.

This CDR3 is CASSPRGGEKLFF. Here the CDR3 DNA reads TGTGCCAGCAGCCCCCGCGGGGGTGAAAAACTGTTTTTT. The chain uses TRBV9 and TRBJ1-4; perhaps TRBD1 as D (5 bases). CDR1 is SGDLS, CDR2 YYNGEE, per germline. This CDR3 is built from 13 residues. V shed 4 bases and J shed 7 bases, with 11 bases lying between them.

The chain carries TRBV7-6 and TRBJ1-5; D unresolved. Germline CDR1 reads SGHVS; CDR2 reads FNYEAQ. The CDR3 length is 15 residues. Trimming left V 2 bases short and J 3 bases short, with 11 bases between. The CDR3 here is CASSLSAGLNQPQHF. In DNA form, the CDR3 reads TGTGCCAGCAGCTTATCCGCAGGCCTCAATCAGCCCCAGCATTTT.

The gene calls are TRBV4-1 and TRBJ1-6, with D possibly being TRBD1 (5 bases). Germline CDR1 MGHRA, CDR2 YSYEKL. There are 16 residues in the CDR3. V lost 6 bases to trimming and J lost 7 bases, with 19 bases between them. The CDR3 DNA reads TGCGCCAGCAGACTTTCCCCGGGACTAGAGAATTCACCCCTCCACTTT. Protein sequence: CASRLSPGLENSPLHF.

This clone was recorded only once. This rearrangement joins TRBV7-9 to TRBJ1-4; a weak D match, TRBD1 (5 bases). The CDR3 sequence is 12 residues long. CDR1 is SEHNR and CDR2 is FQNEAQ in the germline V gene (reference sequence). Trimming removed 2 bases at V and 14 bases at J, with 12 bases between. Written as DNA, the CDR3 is TGTGCCAGCAGCTTAAGTCAGGGTTCGCTGTTTTTT. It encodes CASSLSQGSLFF.

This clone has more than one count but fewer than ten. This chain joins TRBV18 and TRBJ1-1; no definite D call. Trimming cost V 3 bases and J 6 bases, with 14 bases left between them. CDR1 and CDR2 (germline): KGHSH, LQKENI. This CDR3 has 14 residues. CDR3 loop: CASSPPASGSEAFF. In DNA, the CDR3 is TGTGCCAGCTCACCCCCAGCGAGCGGCTCTGAAGCTTTCTTT.

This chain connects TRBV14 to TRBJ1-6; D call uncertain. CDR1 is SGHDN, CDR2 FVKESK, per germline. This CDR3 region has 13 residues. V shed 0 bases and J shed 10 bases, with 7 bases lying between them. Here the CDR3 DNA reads TGTGCCAGCAGCCAAGAAGGGAAGTCACCCCTCCACTTT. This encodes CASSQEGKSPLHF.